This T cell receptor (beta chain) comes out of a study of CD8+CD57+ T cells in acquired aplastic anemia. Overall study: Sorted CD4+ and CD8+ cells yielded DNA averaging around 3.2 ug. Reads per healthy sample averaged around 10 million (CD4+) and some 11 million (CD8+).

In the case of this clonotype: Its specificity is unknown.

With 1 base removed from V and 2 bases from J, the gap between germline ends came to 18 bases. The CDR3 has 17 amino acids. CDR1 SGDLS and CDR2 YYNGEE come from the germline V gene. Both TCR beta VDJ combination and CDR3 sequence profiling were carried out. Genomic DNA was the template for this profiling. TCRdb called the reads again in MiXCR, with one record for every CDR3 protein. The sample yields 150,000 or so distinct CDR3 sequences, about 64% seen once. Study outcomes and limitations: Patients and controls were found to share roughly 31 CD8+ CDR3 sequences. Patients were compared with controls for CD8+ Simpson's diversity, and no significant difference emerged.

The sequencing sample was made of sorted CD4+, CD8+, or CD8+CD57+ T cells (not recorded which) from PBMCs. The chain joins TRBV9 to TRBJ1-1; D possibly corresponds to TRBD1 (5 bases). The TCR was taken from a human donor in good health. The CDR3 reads CASSVSGHLGENTEAFF. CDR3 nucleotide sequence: TGTGCCAGCAGCGTATCAGGGCACCTTGGGGAAAACACTGAAGCTTTCTTT.